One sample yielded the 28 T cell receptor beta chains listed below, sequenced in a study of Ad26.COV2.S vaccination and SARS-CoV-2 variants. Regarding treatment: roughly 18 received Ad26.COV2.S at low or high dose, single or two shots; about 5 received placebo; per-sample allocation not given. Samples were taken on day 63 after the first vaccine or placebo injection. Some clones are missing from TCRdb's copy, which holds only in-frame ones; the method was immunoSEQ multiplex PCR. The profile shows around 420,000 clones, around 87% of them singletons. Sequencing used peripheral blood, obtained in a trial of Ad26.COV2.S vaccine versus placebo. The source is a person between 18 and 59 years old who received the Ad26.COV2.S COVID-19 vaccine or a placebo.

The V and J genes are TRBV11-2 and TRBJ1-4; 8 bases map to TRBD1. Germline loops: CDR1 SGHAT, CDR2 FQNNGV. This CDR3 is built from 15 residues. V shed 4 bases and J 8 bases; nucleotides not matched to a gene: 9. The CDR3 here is CASSSPGTGGEKLFF. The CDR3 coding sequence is TGTGCCAGCAGCTCACCCGGGACAGGAGGAGAAAAACTGTTTTTT. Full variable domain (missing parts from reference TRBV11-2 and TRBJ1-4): EAGVAQSPRYKIIEKRQSVAFWCNPISGHATLYWYQQILGQGPKLLIQFQNNGVVDDSQLPKDRFSAERLKGVDSTLKIQPAKLEDSAVYLCASSSPGTGGEKLFFGSGTQLSVL.

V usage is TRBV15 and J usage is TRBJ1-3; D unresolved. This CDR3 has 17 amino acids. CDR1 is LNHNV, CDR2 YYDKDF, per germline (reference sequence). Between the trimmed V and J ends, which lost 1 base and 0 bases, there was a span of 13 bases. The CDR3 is CATSRVPRALSGNTIYF. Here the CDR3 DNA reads TGTGCCACCAGCAGAGTTCCCCGGGCCCTCTCTGGAAACACCATATATTTT.

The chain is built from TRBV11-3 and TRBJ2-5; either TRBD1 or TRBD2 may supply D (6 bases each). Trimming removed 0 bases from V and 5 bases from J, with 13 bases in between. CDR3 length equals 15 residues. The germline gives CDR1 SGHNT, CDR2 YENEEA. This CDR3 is CASSLDKGGSETQYF. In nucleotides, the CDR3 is TGTGCCAGCAGCTTAGATAAGGGGGGCTCGGAGACCCAGTACTTC.

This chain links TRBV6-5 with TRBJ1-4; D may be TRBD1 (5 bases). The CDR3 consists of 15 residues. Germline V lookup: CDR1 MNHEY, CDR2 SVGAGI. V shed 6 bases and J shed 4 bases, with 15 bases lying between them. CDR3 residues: CASSVGGAGNEKLFF. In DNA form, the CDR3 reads TGTGCCAGCAGCGTGGGAGGGGCGGGTAATGAAAAACTGTTTTTT.

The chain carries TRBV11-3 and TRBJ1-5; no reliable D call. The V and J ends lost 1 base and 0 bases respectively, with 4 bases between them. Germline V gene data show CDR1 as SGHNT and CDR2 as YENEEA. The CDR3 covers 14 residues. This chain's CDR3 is CASSLGYSNQPQHF. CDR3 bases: TGTGCCAGCAGCTTAGGGTATAGCAATCAGCCCCAGCATTTT. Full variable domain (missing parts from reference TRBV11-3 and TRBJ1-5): EAGVVQSPRYKIIEKKQPVAFWCNPISGHNTLYWYLQNLGQGPELLIRYENEEAVDDSQLPKDRFSAERLKGVDSTLKIQPAELGDSAVYLCASSLGYSNQPQHFGDGTRLSIL.

The CDR3 reads CASSLERLAGANEQFF. The CDR3 DNA is TGTGCCAGCAGCTTAGAGAGACTAGCGGGGGCCAATGAGCAGTTCTTC. The rearrangement joins TRBV7-6 to TRBJ2-1; 12 bases line up with TRBD2. The CDR3 loop spans 16 amino acids. CDR1 and CDR2 (germline): SGHVS, FNYEAQ. V lost 1 base, J lost 6 bases, and 4 bases stayed unmatched. Using reference TRBV7-6 and TRBJ2-1 for the parts outside the CDR3, the full variable domain is GAGVSQSPRYKVTKRGQDVALRCDPISGHVSLYWYRQALGQGPEFLTYFNYEAQQDKSGLPNDRFSAERPEGSISTLTIQRTEQRDSAMYRCASSLERLAGANEQFFGPGTRLTVL.

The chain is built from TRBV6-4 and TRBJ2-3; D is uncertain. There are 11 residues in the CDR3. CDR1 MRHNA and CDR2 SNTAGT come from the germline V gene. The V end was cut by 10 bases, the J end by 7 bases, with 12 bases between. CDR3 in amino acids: CATEDGYTQYF. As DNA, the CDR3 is TGTGCCACAGAGGACGGCTATACGCAGTATTTT.

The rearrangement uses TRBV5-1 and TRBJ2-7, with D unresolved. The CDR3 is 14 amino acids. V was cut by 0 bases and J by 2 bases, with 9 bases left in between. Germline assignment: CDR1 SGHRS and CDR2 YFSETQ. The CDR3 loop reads CASSLERSPYEQYF. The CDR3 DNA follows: TGCGCCAGCAGCTTGGAGCGCAGTCCCTACGAGCAGTACTTC. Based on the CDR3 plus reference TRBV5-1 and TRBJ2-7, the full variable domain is KAGVTQTPRYLIKTRGQQVTLSCSPISGHRSVSWYQQTPGQGLQFLFEYFSETQRNKGNFPGRFSGRQFSNSRSEMNVSTLELGDSALYLCASSLERSPYEQYFGPGTRLTVT.

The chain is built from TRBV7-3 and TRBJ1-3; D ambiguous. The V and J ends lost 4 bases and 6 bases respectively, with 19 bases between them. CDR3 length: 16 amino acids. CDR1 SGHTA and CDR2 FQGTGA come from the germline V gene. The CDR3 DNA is TGTGCCAGCAGCTACAGAAAACGGGGTTCAGAAAACACCATATATTTT. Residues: CASSYRKRGSENTIYF.

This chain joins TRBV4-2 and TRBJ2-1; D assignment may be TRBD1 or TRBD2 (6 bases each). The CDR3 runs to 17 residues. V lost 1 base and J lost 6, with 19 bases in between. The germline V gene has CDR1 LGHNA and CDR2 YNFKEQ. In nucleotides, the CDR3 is TGTGCCAGCAGCCAAGTATTCGGGGGCCCGGACCTCAATGAGCAGTTCTTC. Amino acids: CASSQVFGGPDLNEQFF.

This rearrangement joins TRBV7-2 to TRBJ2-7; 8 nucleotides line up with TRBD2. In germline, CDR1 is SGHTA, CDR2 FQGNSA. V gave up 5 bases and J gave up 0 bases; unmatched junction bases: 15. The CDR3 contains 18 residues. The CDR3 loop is CASSHPVVAGLSSYEQYF. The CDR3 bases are TGTGCCAGCAGCCACCCCGTGGTAGCGGGGTTGAGCTCCTACGAGCAGTACTTC. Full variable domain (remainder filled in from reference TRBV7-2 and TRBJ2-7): GAGVSQSPSNKVTEKGKDVELRCDPISGHTALYWYRQSLGQGLEFLIYFQGNSAPDKSGLPSDRFSAERTGGSVSTLTIQRTQQEDSAVYLCASSHPVVAGLSSYEQYFGPGTRLTVT.

The CDR3 here is CATSFDREGSGNTIYF. As DNA, the CDR3 is TGTGCCACCAGCTTCGACAGGGAGGGCTCTGGAAACACCATATATTTT. The chain uses TRBV15 and TRBJ1-3; 7 bases are a match to TRBD1. The CDR3 is 16 amino acids. CDR1 is LNHNV, CDR2 YYDKDF, per germline (reference sequence). The trim removed 5 bases at V and 0 bases at J, leaving 7 bases unmatched.

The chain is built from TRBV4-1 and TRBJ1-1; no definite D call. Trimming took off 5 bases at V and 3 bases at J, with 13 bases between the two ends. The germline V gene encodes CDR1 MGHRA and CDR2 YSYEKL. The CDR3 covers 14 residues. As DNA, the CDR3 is TGCGCCAGCAGCTACCCAGGAGAGGACACTGAAGCTTTCTTT. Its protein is CASSYPGEDTEAFF.

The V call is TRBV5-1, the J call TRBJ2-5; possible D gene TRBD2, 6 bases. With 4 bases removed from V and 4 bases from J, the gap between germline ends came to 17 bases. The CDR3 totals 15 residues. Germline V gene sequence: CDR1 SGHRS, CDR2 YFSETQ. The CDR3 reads CASSLGTPQGETQYF. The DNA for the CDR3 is TGCGCCAGCAGCCTAGGGACTCCCCAGGGAGAGACCCAGTACTTC.

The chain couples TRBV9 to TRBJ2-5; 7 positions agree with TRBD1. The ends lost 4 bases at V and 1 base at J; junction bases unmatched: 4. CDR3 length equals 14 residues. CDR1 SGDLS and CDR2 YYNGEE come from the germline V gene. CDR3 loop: CASSPRGTQETQYF. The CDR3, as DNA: TGTGCCAGCAGCCCCAGGGGGACCCAAGAGACCCAGTACTTC.

The CDR3: CASSQEGRTGLDTQYF. Here the CDR3 DNA reads TGCGCCAGCAGCCAAGAAGGCCGTACAGGGTTGGATACGCAGTATTTT. The J gene is TRBJ2-3, the V gene TRBV4-3; possibly TRBD1 for D (6 bases). The V gene's germline CDR1 is LGHNA and CDR2 YSLEER. V lost 0 bases and J lost 6, with 16 bases in between. This CDR3 is 16 amino acids long.

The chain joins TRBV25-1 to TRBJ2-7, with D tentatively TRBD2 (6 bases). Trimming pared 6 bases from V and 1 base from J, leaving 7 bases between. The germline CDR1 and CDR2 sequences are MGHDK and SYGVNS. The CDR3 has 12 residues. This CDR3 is CASSGGSYEQYF. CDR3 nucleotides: TGTGCCAGCAGCGGGGGATCCTACGAGCAGTACTTC.

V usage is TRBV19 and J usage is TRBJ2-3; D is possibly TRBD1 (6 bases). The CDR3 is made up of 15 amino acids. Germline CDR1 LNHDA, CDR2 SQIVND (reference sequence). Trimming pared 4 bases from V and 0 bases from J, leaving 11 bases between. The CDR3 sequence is CASSTGHSSTDTQYF. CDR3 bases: TGTGCCAGTAGTACGGGACACTCTAGCACAGATACGCAGTATTTT.

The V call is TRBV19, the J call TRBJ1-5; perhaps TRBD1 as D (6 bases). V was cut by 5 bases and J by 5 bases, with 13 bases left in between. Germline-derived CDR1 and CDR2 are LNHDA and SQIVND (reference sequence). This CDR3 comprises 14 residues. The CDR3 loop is CASSPGTPHQPQHF. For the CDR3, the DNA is TGTGCCAGTAGTCCGGGGACACCTCATCAGCCCCAGCATTTT. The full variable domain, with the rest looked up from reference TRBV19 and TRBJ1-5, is DGGITQSPKYLFRKEGQNVTLSCEQNLNHDAMYWYRQDPGQGLRLIYYSQIVNDFQKGDIAEGYSVSREKKESFPLTVTSAQKNPTAFYLCASSPGTPHQPQHFGDGTRLSIL.

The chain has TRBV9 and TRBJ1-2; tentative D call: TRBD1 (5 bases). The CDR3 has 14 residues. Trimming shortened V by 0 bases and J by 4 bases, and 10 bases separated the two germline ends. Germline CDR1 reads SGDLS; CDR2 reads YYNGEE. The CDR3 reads CASSVGGNGYGYTF. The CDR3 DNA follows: TGTGCCAGCAGCGTAGGGGGGAATGGCTATGGCTACACCTTC.

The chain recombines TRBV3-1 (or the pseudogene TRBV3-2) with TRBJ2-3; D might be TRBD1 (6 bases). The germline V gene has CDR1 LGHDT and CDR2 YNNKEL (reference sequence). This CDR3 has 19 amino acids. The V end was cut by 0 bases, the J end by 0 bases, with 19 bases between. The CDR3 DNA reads TGTGCCAGCAGCCAAGACGCCCGACAGGAGAGGTCTAGCACAGATACGCAGTATTTT. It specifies CASSQDARQERSSTDTQYF.

The CDR3 DNA reads TGTGCCAGCACCCCAGGCGGAAACACCATATATTTT. Encoded protein: CASTPGGNTIYF. The chain has TRBV25-1 and TRBJ1-3, with no clear D. From germline, CDR1 is MGHDK and CDR2 SYGVNS. The CDR3 totals 12 residues. Between the trimmed V and J ends, which lost 7 bases and 4 bases, there was a span of 8 bases.

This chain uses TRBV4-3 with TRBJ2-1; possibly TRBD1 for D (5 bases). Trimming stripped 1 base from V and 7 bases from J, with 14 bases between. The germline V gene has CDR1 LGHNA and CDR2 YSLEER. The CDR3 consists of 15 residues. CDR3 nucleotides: TGCGCCAGCAGCCAAGGTTGGGTCAGGGTAAATGAGCAGTTCTTC. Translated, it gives CASSQGWVRVNEQFF.

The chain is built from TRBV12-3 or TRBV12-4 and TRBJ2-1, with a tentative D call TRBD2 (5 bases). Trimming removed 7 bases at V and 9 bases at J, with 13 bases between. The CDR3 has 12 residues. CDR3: CASTFSAFEQFF. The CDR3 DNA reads TGTGCCAGCACTTTTAGCGCGTTTGAGCAGTTCTTC.

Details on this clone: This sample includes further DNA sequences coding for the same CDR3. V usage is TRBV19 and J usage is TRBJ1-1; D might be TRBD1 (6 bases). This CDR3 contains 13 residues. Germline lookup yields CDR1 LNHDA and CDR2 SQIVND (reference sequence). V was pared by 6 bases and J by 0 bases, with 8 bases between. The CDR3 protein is CASSGQMNTEAFF. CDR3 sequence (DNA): TGTGCCAGTAGCGGACAGATGAACACTGAAGCTTTCTTT.

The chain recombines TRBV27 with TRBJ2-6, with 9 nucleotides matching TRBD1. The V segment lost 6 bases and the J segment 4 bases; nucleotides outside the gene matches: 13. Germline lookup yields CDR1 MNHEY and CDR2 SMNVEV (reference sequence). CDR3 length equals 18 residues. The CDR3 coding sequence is TGTGCCAGCAGCCCACAGGGGGCGTTCTTGTTGGGGGCCAACGTCCTGACTTTC. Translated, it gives CASSPQGAFLLGANVLTF.

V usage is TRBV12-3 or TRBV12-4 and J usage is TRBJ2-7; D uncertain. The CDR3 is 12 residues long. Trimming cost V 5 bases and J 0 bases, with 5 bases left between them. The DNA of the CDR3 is TGTGCCAGCAGTCATAGCTCCTACGAGCAGTACTTC. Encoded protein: CASSHSSYEQYF.

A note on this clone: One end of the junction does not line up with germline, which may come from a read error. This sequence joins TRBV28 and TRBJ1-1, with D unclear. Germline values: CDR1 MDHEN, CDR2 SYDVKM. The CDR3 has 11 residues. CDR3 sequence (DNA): TGTGCCAGCAGTTTAGCGTCCAGGTCTTATTTT. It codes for CASSLASRSYF.